The following is a TCR beta chain sequence with its context. By share, this clonotype ranks as medium-sized (0.01 to 0.1%). The clone's antigen remains unknown. Within one base of it there is no much larger clone, and no base qualities were kept. These data originate in a study. The sequencer was an Illumina MiSeq. TCRdb trimmed public reads at Q25 via fastp, called clones via MiXCR and kept in-frame beta chains. Rows with one shared CDR3 protein collapse into an entry with the most common genes and DNA. For this sample the table gives 6,000 or so distinct CDR3 sequences, of which around 9.1% were detected only once. The top ten constitute 5.4% of the sample. Deletion took 5 bases off V and 4 bases off J, with a span of 15 bases between the germline ends. The CDR3 runs 16 amino acids, cysteine and phenylalanine included. The read is trimmed to its CDR3 DNA, 48 bases read in frame from base 1. CDR1 SNHLY and CDR2 FYNNEI were looked up in the germline V gene.

This receptor chain uses TRBV2 and TRBJ2-6; too little of a D gene remains to name it. The sequence came from a human donor with rheumatoid arthritis. The sequenced sample consisted of CD4+ T cells from synovial fluid. The DNA sequence is as follows: TGTGCCAGCAGTTTAGACTCTCTGACGGGGGCCAACGTCCTGACTTTC. It translates as CASSLDSLTGANVLTF.